Shown below are 30 T cell receptor beta chains from a single sample sequenced in a study of T cell responses to AZD1222 COVID-19 vaccine. Clones were read by immunoSEQ multiplex PCR, and TCRdb kept only the in-frame ones, dropping some. This sample has 56,000 or so clones, with 70% to 80% found just once. The starting material was peripheral blood, obtained 28 days after the second AZD1222 dose. The receptor source for this set is an adult who received the AZD1222 COVID-19 vaccine.

The J gene is TRBJ2-1, the V gene TRBV19; 8 bases agree with TRBD2. Trimming cost V 1 base and J 10 bases; bases outside gene matches: 15. This CDR3 contains 17 residues. Germline CDR1 reads LNHDA; CDR2 reads SQIVND (reference sequence). As DNA, the CDR3 is TGTGCCAGTAGTATAGGTAGCCTAGCGGGCGTGCCGGCGGAGCAGTTCTTC. It specifies CASSIGSLAGVPAEQFF.

V gene TRBV2 combines with J gene TRBJ1-5; possibly TRBD1 for D (5 bases). Germline loops: CDR1 SNHLY, CDR2 FYNNEI. This CDR3 is 15 amino acids long. The V gene lost 5 bases and the J gene lost 0 bases, with 11 bases spanning the gap. The CDR3 DNA reads TGTGCCAGCAGTCTCGACAGAAATAGCAATCAGCCCCAGCATTTT. It is translated as CASSLDRNSNQPQHF.

The chain uses TRBV7-9 and TRBJ1-1; D uncertain. Trimming cost V 2 bases and J 3 bases, with 4 bases left between them. Germline assignment: CDR1 SEHNR and CDR2 FQNEAQ (reference sequence). The CDR3 is made up of 12 amino acids. The CDR3 nucleotides are TGTGCCAGCAGCTTAATCGACACTGAAGCTTTCTTT. It yields the protein CASSLIDTEAFF. Together with reference TRBV7-9 and TRBJ1-1, the CDR3 gives the full variable domain: DTGVSQNPRHKITKRGQNVTFRCDPISEHNRLYWYRQTLGQGPEFLTYFQNEAQLEKSRLLSDRFSAERPKGSFSTLEIQRTEQGDSAMYLCASSLIDTEAFFGQGTRLTVV.

J is TRBJ1-1 and V is TRBV5-4; D call uncertain. CDR3 length equals 14 residues. The V end was cut by 4 bases, the J end by 3 bases, with 13 bases between. Germline-derived CDR1 and CDR2 are SGHNT and YYREEE (reference sequence). The CDR3 coding sequence is TGTGCCAGCAGCCCCCCGTCGAGGGACACTGAAGCTTTCTTT. Translating gives CASSPPSRDTEAFF.

The J gene is TRBJ2-7, the V gene TRBV5-6, with D hard to call. This CDR3 is 14 amino acids long. Germline CDR1 reads SGHDT; CDR2 reads YYEEEE. Trimming took off 5 bases at V and 3 bases at J, with 15 bases between the two ends. Written as DNA, the CDR3 is TGTGCCAGCAGTTCCCGGTGGACGAACTACGAGCAGTACTTC. It yields the protein CASSSRWTNYEQYF.

The chain carries TRBV28 and TRBJ1-2; 9 bases fit TRBD1. The germline CDR1 and CDR2 sequences are MDHEN and SYDVKM. CDR3 size: 14 residues. V shed 2 bases and J 5 bases; nucleotides not matched to a gene: 3. CDR3 in amino acids: CASSLEGTGYGYTF. The CDR3 DNA reads as TGTGCCAGCAGTTTAGAAGGGACAGGGTATGGCTACACCTTC.

The rearrangement uses TRBV27 and TRBJ2-7; tentatively, D is TRBD1 or TRBD2 (5 bases each). Germline values: CDR1 MNHEY, CDR2 SMNVEV (reference sequence). Trimming took 2 bases from V and 4 from J, leaving 12 bases between them. The CDR3 sequence is 14 residues long. CDR3 in DNA: TGTGCCAGCAGTTTAGACGGGACGGTTTACGAGCAGTACTTC. This encodes CASSLDGTVYEQYF.

CDR3 residues: CASSEKGGYEQYV. DNA of the CDR3: TGTGCCAGCAGTGAGAAGGGCGGTTACGAGCAGTACGTC. This rearrangement joins TRBV27 to TRBJ2-7; D call uncertain. CDR1 and CDR2 (germline): MNHEY, SMNVEV (reference sequence). Trimming removed 5 bases at V and 4 bases at J, with 12 bases between. This CDR3 has 13 amino acids.

V gene TRBV16 combines with J gene TRBJ2-2; 9 bases line up with TRBD1. V gave up 1 base and J gave up 6 bases; unmatched junction bases: 6. The CDR3 contains 16 residues. Germline CDR1 and CDR2: KGHSY and FQNENV. The CDR3 DNA reads TGTGCCAGCAGCCAATATCCGACAGGGGGTCCCGGGGAGCTGTTTTTT. Translating gives CASSQYPTGGPGELFF.

V gene TRBV28 combines with J gene TRBJ1-2; D not certain. Trimming left V 3 bases short and J 4 bases short, with 6 bases between. Germline V CDR1 and CDR2: MDHEN, SYDVKM. The CDR3 extends over 12 amino acids. The chain's CDR3 is CASSLRTYGYTF. The CDR3 DNA reads TGTGCCAGCAGTTTGAGGACCTATGGCTACACCTTC.

V is TRBV19 and J is TRBJ1-1, with unresolved D. Germline CDR1 is LNHDA and CDR2 is SQIVND (reference sequence). Trimming took off 5 bases at V and 9 bases at J, with 13 bases between the two ends. This CDR3 has 12 amino acids. CDR3 in DNA: TGTGCCAGTAGTCCCCTGGCAGGCAAAGCTTTCTTT. As protein: CASSPLAGKAFF. The complete variable domain, with remaining parts taken from reference TRBV19 and TRBJ1-1, reads DGGITQSPKYLFRKEGQNVTLSCEQNLNHDAMYWYRQDPGQGLRLIYYSQIVNDFQKGDIAEGYSVSREKKESFPLTVTSAQKNPTAFYLCASSPLAGKAFFGQGTRLTVV.

V usage is TRBV30 and J usage is TRBJ1-1; TRBD1 might be the D (6 bases). The CDR3 consists of 14 residues. V was clipped by 3 bases and J by 0 bases, with 11 bases between them. Germline V CDR1 and CDR2: GTSNPN, SVGIG (reference sequence). This CDR3 is CAWRRDTMNTEAFF. CDR3 coding DNA: TGTGCCTGGAGAAGGGACACTATGAACACTGAAGCTTTCTTT.

The rearrangement uses TRBV7-8 and TRBJ1-2; D might be TRBD1 (5 bases). Germline CDR1 is SGHVS and CDR2 is FQNEAQ. The CDR3 totals 13 residues. The V gene lost 5 bases and the J gene lost 1 base, with 8 bases spanning the gap. In DNA form, the CDR3 reads TGTGCCAGCAGCCCAGACAGTAACTATGGCTACACCTTC. Translation gives CASSPDSNYGYTF.

This clone was observed once. The DNA for the CDR3 is TGTGCCAGCAGAGCCCCCGGGACGCGTTTGGGTGAGCAGTTCTTC. Encoded protein: CASRAPGTRLGEQFF. V usage is TRBV27 and J usage is TRBJ2-1; either TRBD1 or TRBD2 may supply D (5 bases each). Per germline, CDR1 MNHEY and CDR2 SMNVEV (reference sequence). CDR3 size: 15 residues. V was cut by 6 bases and J by 9 bases, with 21 bases left in between.

J is TRBJ1-5 and V is TRBV24-1; D might be TRBD1 (5 bases). Germline V lookup: CDR1 KGHDR, CDR2 SFDVKD. With 1 base removed from V and 4 bases from J, the gap between germline ends came to 7 bases. The CDR3 runs to 14 residues. The CDR3 spells CATSDFGGNQPQHF. The CDR3 coding sequence is TGTGCCACCAGTGATTTTGGGGGGAATCAGCCCCAGCATTTT.

V and J are TRBV28 and TRBJ1-2, with D unresolved. The CDR3 covers 12 residues. CDR1 and CDR2 from the germline V gene are MDHEN and SYDVKM. Trimming left V 2 bases short and J 5 bases short, with 6 bases between. The CDR3 nucleotides are TGTGCCAGCAGTTTAGCTGGGTATGGCTACACCTTC. Residues: CASSLAGYGYTF.

The V and J genes are TRBV6-4 and TRBJ1-1; TRBD1 matches at 10 bases. Losses at the gene ends were 6 bases for V and 2 bases for J; bases not matched to a gene: 3. The CDR3 loop spans 14 amino acids. CDR1 and CDR2 (germline): MRHNA, SNTAGT. CDR3 DNA sequence: TGTGCCAGCAGCTTGACAGGGGGCAACACTGAAGCTTTCTTT. Amino acids: CASSLTGGNTEAFF.

This clone was detected once. V usage is TRBV27 and J usage is TRBJ1-5; maybe TRBD1 (5 bases). Trimming removed 6 bases from V and 3 bases from J, with 12 bases in between. The CDR3 has 14 residues. CDR1 is MNHEY and CDR2 is SMNVEV in the germline V gene (reference sequence). The CDR3 loop reads CASSRTLANQPQHF. CDR3 bases: TGTGCCAGCAGCAGGACACTCGCCAATCAGCCCCAGCATTTT.

The rearrangement uses TRBV19 and TRBJ1-5; no clear D. The CDR3 extends over 15 amino acids. Trimming pared 3 bases from V and 0 bases from J, leaving 9 bases between. Looked up from germline, CDR1 is LNHDA and CDR2 is SQIVND (reference sequence). DNA for the CDR3: TGTGCCAGTAGTATGAATTCGGTTAGCAATCAGCCCCAGCATTTT. Translating gives CASSMNSVSNQPQHF.

This chain links TRBV7-3 with TRBJ1-1, with D uncertain. Trimming shortened V by 0 bases and J by 5 bases, and 10 bases separated the two germline ends. CDR3 length: 14 amino acids. The germline gives CDR1 SGHTA, CDR2 FQGTGA. CDR3 sequence reads: CASSLTEGWTEAFF. For the CDR3, the DNA is TGTGCCAGCAGCTTAACGGAGGGTTGGACTGAAGCTTTCTTT.

This rearrangement joins TRBV4-2 to TRBJ2-7, with 9 bases identical to TRBD1. The J segment lost 6 bases and the V segment lost 3 bases, leaving 6 bases of the junction unmatched. The CDR3 contains 14 residues. Germline CDR1 and CDR2: LGHNA and YNFKEQ. The CDR3 sequence is CASSQPDRGGEQYF. DNA for the CDR3: TGTGCCAGCAGCCAGCCGGACAGGGGAGGCGAGCAGTACTTC.

This chain joins TRBV30 and TRBJ1-2; unclear D gene. The CDR3 has 11 amino acids. The ends were cut back, 6 bases at V and 6 bases at J, with 11 bases in the middle. Germline V gene sequence: CDR1 GTSNPN, CDR2 SVGIG (reference sequence). CDR3 DNA sequence: TGTGCCTGCGGGGAGGCCGATGGCTACACCTTC. Translation gives CACGEADGYTF. The entire variable domain, with the rest obtained from reference TRBV30 and TRBJ1-2, is as follows: SQTIHQWPATLVQPVGSPLSLECTVEGTSNPNLYWYRQAAGRGLQLLFYSVGIGQISSEVPQNLSASRPQDRQFILSSKKLLLSDSGFYLCACGEADGYTFGSGTRLTVV.

The gene calls are TRBV7-2 and TRBJ1-4; D is uncertain. Trimming stripped 5 bases from V and 1 base from J, with 8 bases between. CDR1 and CDR2 (germline): SGHTA, FQGNSA. The CDR3 is made up of 14 amino acids. CDR3 coding DNA: TGTGCCAGCAGCCCCAGCCTAACTAATGAAAAACTGTTTTTT. Translation gives CASSPSLTNEKLFF.

V and J are TRBV9 and TRBJ1-1; weak D call: TRBD1 (5 bases). The CDR3 runs to 13 residues. Germline V gives CDR1 SGDLS, CDR2 YYNGEE. Trimming removed 5 bases at V and 1 base at J, with 9 bases between. CDR3 sequence: CASSRTGNTEAFF. The CDR3 nucleotides are TGTGCCAGCAGTCGTACAGGGAACACTGAAGCTTTCTTT.

The chain uses TRBV11-2 and TRBJ1-1, with D maybe TRBD1 (5 bases). The CDR3 length is 13 residues. Trimming removed 3 bases at V and 4 bases at J, with 9 bases between. Germline V gene sequence: CDR1 SGHAT, CDR2 FQNNGV. DNA for the CDR3: TGTGCCAGCAGCTTCTTGACAGTCACTGAAGCTTTCTTT. Translating it yields CASSFLTVTEAFF.

The chain employs TRBV5-1 and TRBJ1-1; D call uncertain. CDR3 length: 16 residues. CDR1 SGHRS and CDR2 YFSETQ come from the germline V gene. V lost 0 bases and J lost 1, with 13 bases in between. The DNA for the CDR3 is TGCGCCAGCAGCTTGGGTCTATCCGCAGCGAACACTGAAGCTTTCTTT. Translating gives CASSLGLSAANTEAFF. Together with reference TRBV5-1 and TRBJ1-1, the CDR3 gives the full variable domain: KAGVTQTPRYLIKTRGQQVTLSCSPISGHRSVSWYQQTPGQGLQFLFEYFSETQRNKGNFPGRFSGRQFSNSRSEMNVSTLELGDSALYLCASSLGLSAANTEAFFGQGTRLTVV.

The V gene is TRBV6-1, the J gene TRBJ1-2; TRBD1 aligns across 10 bases. Germline V CDR1 and CDR2: MNHNS, SASEGT. CDR3 length: 16 residues. J was trimmed by 5 bases and V by 4 bases; bases with no gene match: 10. As DNA, the CDR3 is TGTGCCAGCAGTGCCACCGGGACAGGGGTATTATATGGCTACACCTTC. Residues: CASSATGTGVLYGYTF.

The chain uses TRBV24-1 and TRBJ2-7; weak D call: TRBD1 (6 bases). CDR3 length: 14 amino acids. Between the trimmed V and J ends, which lost 1 base and 1 base, there was a span of 7 bases. Germline CDR1 and CDR2: KGHDR and SFDVKD. Written as DNA, the CDR3 is TGTGCCACCAGTGATTTTGGACAGTCCTACGAGCAGTACGTC. Amino acid sequence: CATSDFGQSYEQYV.

This clone was found a few times. The rearrangement joins TRBV11-2 to TRBJ1-2, with D possibly being TRBD1 (5 bases). The germline V gene encodes CDR1 SGHAT and CDR2 FQNNGV. The V gene lost 5 bases and the J gene lost 4 bases, with 11 bases spanning the gap. CDR3 size: 13 residues. CDR3 in amino acids: CASSDQGVYGYTF. DNA of the CDR3: TGTGCCAGCAGCGATCAGGGTGTCTATGGCTACACCTTC.

The chain combines TRBV18 with TRBJ1-6; D is unclear. The V end was cut by 3 bases, the J end by 9 bases, with 15 bases between. CDR1 is KGHSH and CDR2 is LQKENI in the germline V gene. CDR3 length equals 15 residues. The CDR3, as DNA: TGTGCCAGCTCACCGTCCGGGCCACCGCCTTCACCCCTCCACTTT. As protein: CASSPSGPPPSPLHF. Together with reference TRBV18 and TRBJ1-6, the CDR3 gives the full variable domain: NAGVMQNPRHLVRRRGQEARLRCSPMKGHSHVYWYRQLPEEGLKFMVYLQKENIIDESGMPKERFSAEFPKEGPSILRIQQVVRGDSAAYFCASSPSGPPPSPLHFGNGTRLTVT.